The clone carrying this TCR beta chain has at least ten counts. Its antigen is unknown. The time point here: newly diagnosed GD, antithyroid drugs for less than 3 months. Extracted PBMC RNA gave rise to the TCR library. A peripheral blood sample, about 9.4 milliliters in volume, was drawn into EDTA tubes. The CDR3 is 13 residues long. Germline V lookup: CDR1 SNHLY, CDR2 FYNNEI. V was shortened by 4 bases and J by 0 bases, with 4 bases between the two germline ends. Arm-PCR with iRepertoire HTBI primers amplified the CDR3 regions for these TCR beta libraries. In the original analysis: Spanning all samples, the identified segments comprised around 60 TRBV and about 13 TRBJ. TCRdb re-called the multiplex PCR reads with MiXCR, one entry per CDR3 protein. The V and J calls, along with clone size, are taken from TCRdb and not from the paper's own processing. The sample has 550,000 or so distinct CDR3 sequences; around 12% are singletons.

The source of the sample is a study of regulatory T cells in long-lasting Graves disease. Study-wide findings and caveats: Persistent Graves' patients showed less TCR diversity than newly diagnosed patients showed.

A further study also used this sample, focusing on T cells in Graves' hyperthyroidism and ophthalmopathy.

This sequence originates from a woman aged 25-40 years with Graves disease. V and J are TRBV2 and TRBJ2-4; no clear D gene. The source was peripheral blood mononuclear cells (PBMCs), collected at new diagnosis, from a patient treated with antithyroid drugs. CDR3 DNA: TGTGCCAGCAGTGGCGTAGCCAAAAACATTCAGTACTTC. Protein sequence: CASSGVAKNIQYF.